A single sample is the source of the 12 T cell receptor beta chains below, sequenced in a study of T cell responses to AZD1222 COVID-19 vaccine. Sequencing was performed with immunoSEQ multiplex PCR; in TCRdb, only in-frame clones are kept and a portion is missing. The repertoire consists of about 260,000 clones, with more than 85% occurring once and the leading ten covering around 0.6%. The sample here was peripheral blood, taken on day 0 of AZD1222 vaccination. The receptors derive from an adult in good health.

The chain carries TRBV6-6 and TRBJ1-5, with D maybe TRBD1 (6 bases). The CDR3 runs 15 residues. Per the germline V gene, CDR1 is MNHNY and CDR2 is SVGAGI (reference sequence). The V and J ends lost 7 bases and 3 bases respectively, with 16 bases between them. DNA of the CDR3: TGTGCCAGCACTCTATTAGGGGGGCCCAATCAGCCCCAGCATTTT. It translates to CASTLLGGPNQPQHF.

The V gene is TRBV18, the J gene TRBJ2-1; TRBD2 might be the D (6 bases). Germline CDR1 is KGHSH and CDR2 is LQKENI. The V end lost 3 bases, the J end lost 3 bases, and 9 bases lay between the germline ends. The CDR3 is 14 residues long. CDR3 in amino acids: CASSPQEGYNEQFF. The DNA of the CDR3 is TGTGCCAGCTCACCTCAGGAGGGCTACAATGAGCAGTTCTTC.

CDR3 region: CASSPGAPGNEKLFF. CDR3 sequence (DNA): TGTGCCAGCAGCCCAGGGGCGCCTGGAAATGAAAAACTGTTTTTT. V usage is TRBV7-9 and J usage is TRBJ1-4; a weak D match, TRBD1 (6 bases). In germline, CDR1 is SEHNR, CDR2 FQNEAQ (reference sequence). V lost 5 bases and J lost 5, with 15 bases in between. The CDR3 contains 15 residues. Using reference TRBV7-9 and TRBJ1-4 for the parts outside the CDR3, the full variable domain is DTGVSQNPRHKITKRGQNVTFRCDPISEHNRLYWYRQTLGQGPEFLTYFQNEAQLEKSRLLSDRFSAERPKGSFSTLEIQRTEQGDSAMYLCASSPGAPGNEKLFFGSGTQLSVL.

This sequence joins TRBV6-5 and TRBJ1-2, with D possibly TRBD1 on 6 matching bases. CDR1 MNHEY and CDR2 SVGAGI come from the germline V gene. This CDR3 is 15 amino acids long. Trimming took off 4 bases at V and 8 bases at J, with 20 bases between the two ends. The CDR3: CASSSGPGALGGYTF. As DNA, the CDR3 is TGTGCCAGCAGTTCAGGTCCGGGGGCATTGGGAGGCTACACCTTC.

V usage is TRBV6-1 and J usage is TRBJ1-6; no clear D gene. From germline, CDR1 is MNHNS and CDR2 SASEGT. Trimming shortened V by 8 bases and J by 10 bases, and 15 bases separated the two germline ends. CDR3 length: 13 amino acids. The CDR3 protein is CASGRAQTSPLHF. CDR3 DNA sequence: TGTGCCAGCGGTCGGGCCCAGACCTCACCCCTCCACTTT.

The chain couples TRBV6-6 to TRBJ1-2; TRBD1 aligns across 8 bases. Germline CDR1 and CDR2: MNHNY and SVGAGI (reference sequence). The CDR3 covers 14 residues. V was clipped by 7 bases and J by 5 bases; unmatched bases: 9. The CDR3 loop is CASTLDRVEYGYTF. The CDR3, as DNA: TGTGCCAGCACCCTGGACAGGGTTGAGTATGGCTACACCTTC.

The chain recombines TRBV19 with TRBJ2-6; 7 bases are a match to TRBD1. The CDR3 sequence is 13 residues long. Looked up from germline, CDR1 is LNHDA and CDR2 is SQIVND (reference sequence). With 8 bases clipped from V and 3 bases from J, the junction kept 1 base outside the gene matches. The CDR3 nucleotides read TGTGCCAGTGACAGGGATGGGGCCAACGTCCTGACTTTC. This gives the protein CASDRDGANVLTF. Using reference TRBV19 and TRBJ2-6 for the parts outside the CDR3, the full variable domain is DGGITQSPKYLFRKEGQNVTLSCEQNLNHDAMYWYRQDPGQGLRLIYYSQIVNDFQKGDIAEGYSVSREKKESFPLTVTSAQKNPTAFYLCASDRDGANVLTFGAGSRLTVL.

V gene TRBV9 combines with J gene TRBJ1-5; 9 positions agree with TRBD1. Losses at the gene ends were 4 bases for V and 8 bases for J; bases not matched to a gene: 10. Germline lookup yields CDR1 SGDLS and CDR2 YYNGEE. The CDR3 consists of 15 residues. The CDR3 coding sequence is TGTGCCAGCAGCCCCTGGGGGGACAGGGATGAGCCCCAGCATTTT. Its protein product is CASSPWGDRDEPQHF.

The chain couples TRBV28 to TRBJ1-2; 7 nucleotides agree with TRBD1. The germline V gene has CDR1 MDHEN and CDR2 SYDVKM. With 8 bases clipped from V and 5 bases from J, the junction kept 14 bases outside the gene matches. CDR3 length: 15 residues. The CDR3 protein is CASFSLGTVPYGYTF. The DNA for the CDR3 is TGTGCCAGCTTCTCCTTGGGGACAGTACCATATGGCTACACCTTC.

The J gene is TRBJ2-2, the V gene TRBV2; 8 bases are shared with TRBD2. Germline V gene data show CDR1 as SNHLY and CDR2 as FYNNEI. The length of the CDR3 is 15 residues. Trimming took 2 bases from V and 4 from J; bases not matched to a gene: 3. CDR3 region: CASSERGGVTGELFF. In nucleotides, the CDR3 is TGTGCCAGCAGTGAACGGGGGGGCGTCACCGGGGAGCTGTTTTTT.

The chain links TRBV7-2 to TRBJ2-3; D is uncertain. The CDR3 has 12 amino acids. V was trimmed by 5 bases and J by 2 bases, leaving 5 bases between them. Germline values: CDR1 SGHTA, CDR2 FQGNSA. The CDR3 sequence: CASSPFTDTQYF. The CDR3 coding sequence is TGTGCCAGCAGCCCCTTCACAGATACGCAGTATTTT.

The chain uses TRBV6-2 or TRBV6-3 and TRBJ2-7; D unresolved. In germline, CDR1 is MNHEY, CDR2 SVGEGT. The CDR3 loop spans 12 amino acids. The V and J ends lost 5 bases and 9 bases respectively, with 14 bases between them. The CDR3 reads CASSPTPSGQYF. CDR3 bases: TGTGCCAGCAGTCCCACCCCTAGTGGGCAGTACTTC.